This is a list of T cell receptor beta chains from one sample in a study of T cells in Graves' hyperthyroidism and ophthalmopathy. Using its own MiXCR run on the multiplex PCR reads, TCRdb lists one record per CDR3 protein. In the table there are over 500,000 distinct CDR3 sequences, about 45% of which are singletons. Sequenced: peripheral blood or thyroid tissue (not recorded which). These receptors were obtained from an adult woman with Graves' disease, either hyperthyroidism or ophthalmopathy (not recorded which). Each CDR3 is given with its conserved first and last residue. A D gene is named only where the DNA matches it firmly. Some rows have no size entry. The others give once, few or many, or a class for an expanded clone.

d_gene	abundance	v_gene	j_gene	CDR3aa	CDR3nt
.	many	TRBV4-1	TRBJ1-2	CASSQDQMGHTKYGYTF	TGCGCCAGCAGCCAAGACCAAATGGGACATACAAAATATGGCTACACCTTC
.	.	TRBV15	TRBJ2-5	CATSRVAEIQETQYF	TGTGCCACCAGCAGAGTCGCGGAAATACAAGAGACCCAGTACTTC
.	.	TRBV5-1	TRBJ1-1	CAGSLVVVNTEAFF	TGCGCCGGCAGCTTAGTGGTTGTGAACACTGAAGCTTTCTTT
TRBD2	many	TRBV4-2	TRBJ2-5	CASSQEASGRMETQYF	TGTGCCAGCAGCCAAGAGGCTAGCGGGAGGATGGAGACCCAGTACTTC
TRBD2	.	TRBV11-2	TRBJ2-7	CASSSSAGDNEQYF	TGTGCCAGCAGTTCCTCAGCGGGAGACAACGAGCAGTACTTC
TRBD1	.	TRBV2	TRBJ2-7	CATTLGGTYEQYF	TGTGCCACCACCTTAGGGGGCACCTACGAGCAGTACTTC
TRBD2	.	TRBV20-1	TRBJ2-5	CSPGLAGTGETQYF	TGCAGTCCGGGACTAGCGGGAACGGGGGAGACCCAGTACTTC
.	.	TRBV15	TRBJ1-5	CASREAGASNQPQHF	TGTGCCAGCAGAGAGGCAGGCGCAAGCAATCAGCCCCAGCATTTT
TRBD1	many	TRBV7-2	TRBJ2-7	CASRLTGTADTGQYF	TGTGCCAGCAGGTTAACAGGGACAGCCGACACGGGGCAGTACTTC
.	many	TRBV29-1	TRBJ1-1	CSANTGLHTEAFF	TGCAGCGCCAACACAGGGCTGCACACTGAAGCTTTCTTT
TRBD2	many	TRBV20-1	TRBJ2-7	CSARGSYLSYEQYF	TGCAGTGCCCGCGGGAGTTACTTATCCTACGAGCAGTACTTC
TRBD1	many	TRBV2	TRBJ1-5	CASSSDRGNNQPQHF	TGTGCCAGCAGTTCGGACAGGGGAAACAATCAGCCCCAGCATTTT
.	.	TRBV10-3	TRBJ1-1	CAMGRGENTEAFF	TGTGCCATGGGGAGGGGGGAGAACACTGAAGCTTTCTTT
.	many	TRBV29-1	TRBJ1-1	CSGGGNTEAFF	TGCAGCGGTGGAGGGAACACTGAAGCTTTCTTT
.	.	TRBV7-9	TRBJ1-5	CASSLGIQGNQPQHF	TGTGCCAGCAGCTTGGGGATTCAGGGAAATCAGCCCCAGCATTTT
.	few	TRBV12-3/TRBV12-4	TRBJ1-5	CASSFQGNLGNQPQHF	TGTGCCAGCAGTTTTCAGGGGAATCTGGGCAATCAGCCCCAGCATTTT
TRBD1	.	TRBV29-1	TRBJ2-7	CSAGTGAYEQYF	TGCAGCGCCGGGACAGGGGCCTACGAGCAGTACTTC
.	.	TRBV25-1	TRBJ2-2	CASSEWRQTNTGELFF	TGTGCCAGCAGTGAATGGAGACAGACAAACACCGGGGAGCTGTTTTTT
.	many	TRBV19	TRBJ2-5	CASSRGSETQYF	TGTGCCAGTAGTAGGGGGTCAGAGACCCAGTACTTC
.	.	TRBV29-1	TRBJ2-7	CSVGYGYEQYF	TGCAGCGTTGGTTATGGTTACGAGCAGTACTTC
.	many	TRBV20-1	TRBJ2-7	CSAKRGGTLYYEQYF	TGCAGTGCTAAGAGGGGTGGTACCCTATACTACGAGCAGTACTTC
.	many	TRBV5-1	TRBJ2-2	CASSWYGTATGELFF	TGCGCCAGCAGCTGGTACGGGACGGCCACCGGGGAGCTGTTTTTT
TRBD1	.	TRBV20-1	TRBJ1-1	CSAINMGQSNTEAFF	TGCAGTGCCATCAACATGGGACAGTCGAACACTGAAGCTTTCTTT
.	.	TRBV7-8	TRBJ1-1	CASSLYRPNTEAFF	TGTGCCAGCAGCTTATATCGCCCGAACACTGAAGCTTTCTTT
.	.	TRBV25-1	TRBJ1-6	CASSKLDGEISPLHF	TGTGCCAGCAGCAAATTAGATGGGGAGATTTCACCCCTCCACTTT
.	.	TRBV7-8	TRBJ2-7	CASSQGAGATREQYF	TGTGCCAGCAGTCAGGGGGCGGGAGCAACTCGCGAGCAGTACTTC
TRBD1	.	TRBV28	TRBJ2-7	CASRGQGATPYEQYF	TGTGCCAGCAGGGGACAGGGGGCGACCCCCTACGAGCAGTACTTC
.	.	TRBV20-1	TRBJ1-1	CSARDRYRGHTEAFF	TGCAGTGCTAGAGATCGATACCGGGGGCACACTGAAGCTTTCTTT
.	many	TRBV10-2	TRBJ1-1	CASSEVGIGEAFF	TGCGCCAGCAGTGAGGTCGGCATTGGTGAAGCTTTCTTT
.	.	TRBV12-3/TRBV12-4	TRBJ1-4	CASSFGVKLFF	TGTGCCAGCAGTTTTGGAGTAAAACTGTTTTTT
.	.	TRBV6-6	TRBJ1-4	CASSFGRELFF	TGTGCCAGCAGTTTCGGACGGGAACTGTTTTTT
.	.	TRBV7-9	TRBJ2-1	CASSFSSPEQFF	TGTGCCAGCAGTTTCTCCTCCCCGGAGCAGTTCTTC
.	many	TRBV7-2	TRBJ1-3	CASSLGSPGNTIYF	TGTGCCAGCAGCTTAGGTAGTCCTGGAAACACCATATATTTT
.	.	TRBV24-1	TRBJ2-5	CATSARDGYQETQYF	TGTGCCACCAGTGCTCGGGACGGGTACCAAGAGACCCAGTACTTC
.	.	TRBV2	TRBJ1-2	CASRSDGYTF	TGTGCCAGCAGATCTGATGGCTACACCTTC
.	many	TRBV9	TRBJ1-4	CASSVGGAGYEKLFF	TGTGCCAGCAGCGTGGGGGGGGCTGGGTATGAAAAACTGTTTTTT
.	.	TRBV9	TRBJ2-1	CASSVQDNSYNEQFF	TGTGCCAGCAGCGTTCAGGATAACTCCTACAATGAGCAGTTCTTC
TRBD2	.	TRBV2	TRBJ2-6	CASSEALGLAGQVTGANVLTF	TGTGCCAGCAGTGAAGCGCTGGGACTAGCGGGACAGGTCACCGGGGCCAACGTCCTGACTTTC
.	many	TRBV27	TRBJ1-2	CASSSRANYGYTF	TGTGCCAGCAGTTCAAGGGCTAACTATGGCTACACCTTC
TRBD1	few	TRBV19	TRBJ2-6	CASSPGEYTGTGLSF	TGTGCCAGTAGTCCGGGAGAGTATACCGGGACAGGGCTCTCTTTC
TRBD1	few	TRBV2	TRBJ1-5	CASSKDRVNQPQHF	TGTGCCAGCAGTAAAGACAGGGTGAATCAGCCCCAGCATTTT
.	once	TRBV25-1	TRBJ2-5	CACSARPSVRQETQYF	.
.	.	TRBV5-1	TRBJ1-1	CASSLELSQTEAFF	TGCGCCAGCAGCTTGGAGCTGTCGCAAACTGAAGCTTTCTTT
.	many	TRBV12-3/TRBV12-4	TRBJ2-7	CASSSGYEQYF	TGTGCCAGCAGCTCAGGCTACGAGCAGTACTTC